The T cell receptor beta chain described here comes from a study of T cells in tuberculosis. V lost 5 bases, J lost 4 bases, and 19 bases lay in between. The germline gives CDR1 SGHVS, CDR2 FNYEAQ. The length of the CDR3 is 16 residues. Thawed, overnight-rested PBMC were stained with GMM-loaded CD1B tetramer, viability dye and anti-CD3, then sorted. CD1B tetramers were loaded with Rhodococcus equi-derived C32 glucose monomycolate. TCRdb's table, derived via immunoSEQ multiplex PCR, lists solely in-frame clones and lacks some. The sample lists 80,000 to 100,000 clones, roughly 90% seen once, with 1.5% to 2% in the top ten.

The receptor comes from an adult woman with latent tuberculosis. Sequencing was carried out using CD1b-GMM tetramer-negative cells sorted from PBMCs. This chain uses TRBV7-6 with TRBJ2-3, with a possible D match to TRBD2 (5 bases). The CDR3 nucleotides are TGTGCCAGCAGCCCCGGACCGGGAAGGTTAGCAGATACGCAGTATTTT. This gives the protein CASSPGPGRLADTQYF.